This note documents a single T cell receptor beta chain sequence. Its specificity is unknown. The read ends 3 residues before the CDR3 terminus; that terminus is restored from the germline J gene. Mixed chimerism was transient after nonmyeloablative marrow transplants from related graft donors. Unstimulated Tregs (CD4+CD25+CD127-) and CD4+CD25- non-Tregs were sorted from PBMCs. Germline loops: CDR1 DFQATT, CDR2 SNEGSKA (reference sequence). CDR3 length equals 17 residues. Unmatched junction bases numbered 14, after V lost 5 bases and J lost 5 bases. The sample originates from a study of Tregs in tolerant kidney transplant recipients. Whole-study findings and limits: Activated donor B cell expansion appeared to reveal the most relevant donor-specific TCRbeta repertoire. Donor-specific Treg expansion exceeded global Treg expansion in tolerant patients, suggesting antigen drive. Biological reproducibility was not directly addressed, but technical replication error appeared minimal.

Using immunoSEQ multiplex PCR, the repertoire was profiled, and TCRdb retains in-frame clones only, with some absent. Recorded here are some 29,000 clones; the top ten clones represent 1.5% to 2%. Sequenced here: CD4+ T cells from blood (PBMCs), sampled 24 months after the transplant. The clonotype originates from a human patient who received a combined kidney and bone marrow transplant. The graft donor may be the source of some T cells. This chain links TRBV20-1 with TRBJ2-2; 10 bases are a match to TRBD2. The part of the CDR3 DNA that was read is TGCAGTGCTGCCCTGATCCTAGCGGGAGTCGCAACCGGGGAG. It translates to CSAALILAGVATGE. From start to end, the CDR3 is CSAALILAGVATGELFF.